This T cell receptor beta chain was documented in a study of immune evolution from preneoplasia to lung adenocarcinoma. Study observations and caveats: From normal lung to invasive adenocarcinoma, top clone frequencies appeared to decrease. Later-stage lesions appeared to have more T cells, more diversity, less clonality.

Measured with immunoSEQ multiplex PCR; TCRdb has only the in-frame clones, and not every one. The sample records approximately 5,000 clones, around 81% being singletons. Concerning this clone itself: What it binds is unknown.

Resections took place in Japan or China from 2014 to 2017. Histologic diagnosis was independently verified by two lung pathologists. The sequenced sample was FFPE adjacent normal lung tissue. The sequence was collected from an older donor with lung adenocarcinoma.

As DNA, the CDR3 is TGTGCCAGCAGGGACAGGGGGCGCATAGACTATGGCTACACCTTC. Its protein is CASRDRGRIDYGYTF. The V gene is TRBV13, the J gene TRBJ1-2; 11 nucleotides agree with TRBD1. The V and J ends lost 6 bases and 3 bases, in that order; junction bases with no gene match: 6. The CDR3 has 15 residues. Germline CDR1 and CDR2: PRHDT and FYEKMQ (reference sequence).